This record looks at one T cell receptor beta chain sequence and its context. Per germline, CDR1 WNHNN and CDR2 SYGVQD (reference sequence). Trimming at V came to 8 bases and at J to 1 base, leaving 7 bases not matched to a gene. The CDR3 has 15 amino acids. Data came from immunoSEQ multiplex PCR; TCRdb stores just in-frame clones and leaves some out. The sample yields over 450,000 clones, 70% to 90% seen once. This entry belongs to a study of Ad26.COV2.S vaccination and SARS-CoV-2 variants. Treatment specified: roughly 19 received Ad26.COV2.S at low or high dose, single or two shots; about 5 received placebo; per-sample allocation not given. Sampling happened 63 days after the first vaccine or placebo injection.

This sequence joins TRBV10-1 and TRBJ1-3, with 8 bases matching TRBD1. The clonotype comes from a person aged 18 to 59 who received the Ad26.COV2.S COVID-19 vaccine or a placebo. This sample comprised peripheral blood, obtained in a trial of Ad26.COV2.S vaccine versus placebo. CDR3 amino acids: CASAAGGLSGNTIYF. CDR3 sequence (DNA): TGCGCCAGCGCGGCAGGGGGCTTATCTGGAAACACCATATATTTT.